This entry lists 13 T cell receptor beta chains sequenced from one sample in a study of shared clonotypes between healthy human individuals. The assay was immunoSEQ multiplex PCR, and TCRdb's table has in-frame clones only and misses some. The sample lists over 2 million clones; 85% to 95% were seen once. The specimen sequenced was naive CD4+ T cells from PBMCs. Specified subset: CD45RA+ positively selected. Receptors were obtained from a man aged 18 to 30 in good health. Some clones in this sample may be carry-over from other donors' samples.

This clone was counted a single time. The gene calls are TRBV5-1 and TRBJ2-1; 11 bases are a match to TRBD2. The germline V gene encodes CDR1 SGHRS and CDR2 YFSETQ. This CDR3 spans 15 amino acids. V gave up 5 bases and J gave up 6 bases; unmatched junction bases: 7. The CDR3 sequence: CASRSLAGGPNEQFF. CDR3 bases: TGCGCCAGCAGGTCTCTAGCGGGAGGTCCCAATGAGCAGTTCTTC.

V gene TRBV4-3 combines with J gene TRBJ1-1, with D hard to call. Looked up from germline, CDR1 is LGHNA and CDR2 is YSLEER. This CDR3 is 15 amino acids long. The germline V and J ends were trimmed by 4 bases and 4 bases, with 16 bases remaining between them. The DNA for the CDR3 is TGCGCCAGCAGCCCGGCCCGGCCAGAGCGCACTGAAGCTTTCTTT. Translating it yields CASSPARPERTEAFF.

V usage is TRBV28 and J usage is TRBJ1-4; TRBD1 matches 10 bases. Germline trimming cut 4 bases from V and 8 bases from J; bases unmatched to any gene: 13. Germline assignment: CDR1 MDHEN and CDR2 SYDVKM. The CDR3 has 17 residues. The CDR3 DNA follows: TGTGCCAGCAGTTCCGTCGTAGGGACAGGGGTATACGAAAAACTGTTTTTT. It is translated as CASSSVVGTGVYEKLFF.

J is TRBJ2-7 and V is TRBV18; D perhaps matches TRBD2 (5 bases). Trimming removed 2 bases at V and 11 bases at J, with 19 bases between. Germline assignment: CDR1 KGHSH and CDR2 LQKENI. This CDR3 comprises 14 residues. In DNA form, the CDR3 reads TGTGCCAGCTCACCAATTGGTGTCACGGACGGGAAGTACTTC. It encodes CASSPIGVTDGKYF.

Regarding this clone: Other nucleotide sequences from this sample produce the same CDR3. Written as DNA, the CDR3 is TGTGCCAGCAGCCTAGGACAGGGCTCTGGAAACACCATATATTTT. Translating gives CASSLGQGSGNTIYF. This sequence joins TRBV11-2 and TRBJ1-3; 8 positions match TRBD1. V trimming: 5 bases; J trimming: 0 bases; junction bases outside the gene matches: 3. Germline CDR1 SGHAT, CDR2 FQNNGV. This CDR3 contains 15 residues.

The rearrangement links TRBV7-9 to TRBJ1-4; D possibly corresponds to TRBD1 (6 bases). CDR3 length equals 16 residues. V shed 3 bases and J shed 8 bases, with 19 bases lying between them. Germline CDR1 reads SEHNR; CDR2 reads FQNEAQ (reference sequence). The CDR3 nucleotides read TGTGCCAGCAGCTTGCGGGGAGGAGGGGGTGGAGAAAAACTGTTTTTT. Its protein product is CASSLRGGGGGEKLFF.

Details on this clone: The sample carries other DNA sequences with the same CDR3. The V gene is TRBV18, the J gene TRBJ1-1; D is undetermined. In germline, CDR1 is KGHSH, CDR2 LQKENI. Deletions cut 6 bases from V and 0 bases from J, with 8 bases between. This CDR3 has 13 residues. CDR3 region: CASSGGMNTEAFF. The CDR3 region has the DNA TGTGCCAGCTCCGGAGGGATGAACACTGAAGCTTTCTTT.

The rearrangement uses TRBV5-3 and TRBJ2-7; unclear D gene. TRBV5-3 is marked as an open reading frame, function uncertain. The CDR3 contains 16 residues. V gave up 4 bases and J gave up 0 bases, with 17 bases separating them. CDR3 DNA: TGTGCCAGAAGCGGTACTCCGTGGCGTTACTCCTACGAGCAGTACTTC. Translation: CARSGTPWRYSYEQYF.

J is TRBJ2-5 and V is TRBV6-5, with D perhaps TRBD1 (6 bases). Germline assignment: CDR1 MNHEY and CDR2 SVGAGI. The V end lost 4 bases, the J end lost 5 bases, and 17 bases lay between the germline ends. The CDR3 totals 15 residues. The CDR3 region has the DNA TGTGCCAGCAGTTGGTCGGGGCAGAGGGGGGAGACCCAGTACTTC. It translates to CASSWSGQRGETQYF.

This clone was seen a single time. The chain links TRBV7-3 to TRBJ2-7; perhaps TRBD2 as D (6 bases). Trimming cost V 0 bases and J 4 bases, with 7 bases left between them. The CDR3 spans 13 residues. CDR1 is SGHTA and CDR2 is FQGTGA in the germline V gene. CDR3 sequence: CASSLTREYEQYF. CDR3 coding DNA: TGTGCCAGCAGCTTAACTCGGGAGTACGAGCAGTACTTC.

A note on this clone: Other DNA sequences of this sample code for an identical CDR3. V and J are TRBV28 and TRBJ2-6; TRBD2 matches at 7 bases. Germline CDR1 and CDR2: MDHEN and SYDVKM. Trimming at V came to 5 bases and at J to 2 bases, leaving 3 bases not matched to a gene. This CDR3 is 15 amino acids long. The CDR3, as DNA: TGTGCCAGCAGTAGTGGGGGGGCTGGGGCCAACGTCCTGACTTTC. Its protein is CASSSGGAGANVLTF. The full variable domain, rest sourced from reference TRBV28 and TRBJ2-6, is DVKVTQSSRYLVKRTGEKVFLECVQDMDHENMFWYRQDPGLGLRLIYFSYDVKMKEKGDIPEGYSVSREKKERFSLILESASTNQTSMYLCASSSGGAGANVLTFGAGSRLTVL.

The rearrangement uses TRBV15 and TRBJ2-5, with D uncertain. The CDR3 runs to 15 residues. CDR1 LNHNV and CDR2 YYDKDF come from the germline V gene (reference sequence). The V end lost 5 bases, the J end lost 5 bases, and 18 bases lay between the germline ends. CDR3 nucleotides: TGTGCCACCAGCCCTCGGACGGCGTGGGTGGAGACCCAGTACTTC. It codes for CATSPRTAWVETQYF.

V and J are TRBV9 and TRBJ2-5; D is unresolved. The CDR3 spans 15 residues. CDR1 SGDLS and CDR2 YYNGEE come from the germline V gene. V was shortened by 4 bases and J by 1 base, with 14 bases between the two germline ends. In nucleotides, the CDR3 is TGTGCCAGCAGCCCAAGAACCCGATTCCAAGAGACCCAGTACTTC. This sequence encodes CASSPRTRFQETQYF. The full variable domain, with the rest looked up from reference TRBV9 and TRBJ2-5, is DSGVTQTPKHLITATGQRVTLRCSPRSGDLSVYWYQQSLDQGLQFLIQYYNGEERAKGNILERFSAQQFPDLHSELNLSSLELGDSALYFCASSPRTRFQETQYFGPGTRLLVL.